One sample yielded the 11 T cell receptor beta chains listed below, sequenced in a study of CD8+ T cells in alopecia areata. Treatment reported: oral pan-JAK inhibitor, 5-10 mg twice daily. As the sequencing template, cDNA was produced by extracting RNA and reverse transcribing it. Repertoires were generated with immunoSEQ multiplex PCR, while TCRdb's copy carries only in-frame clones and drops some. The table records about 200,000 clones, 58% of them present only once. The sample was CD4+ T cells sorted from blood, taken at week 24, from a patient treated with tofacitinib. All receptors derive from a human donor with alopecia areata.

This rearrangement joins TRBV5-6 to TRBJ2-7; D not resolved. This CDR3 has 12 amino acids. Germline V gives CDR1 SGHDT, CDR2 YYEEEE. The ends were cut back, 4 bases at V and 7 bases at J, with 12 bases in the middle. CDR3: CASSVGSWEQYF. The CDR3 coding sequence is TGTGCCAGCAGCGTAGGGTCGTGGGAGCAGTACTTC.

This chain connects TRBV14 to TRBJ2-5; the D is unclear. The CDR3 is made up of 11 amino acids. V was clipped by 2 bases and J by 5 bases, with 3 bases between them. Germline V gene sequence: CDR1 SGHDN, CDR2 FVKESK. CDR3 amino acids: CASSQRETQYF. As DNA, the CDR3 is TGTGCCAGCAGCCAAAGGGAGACCCAGTACTTC.

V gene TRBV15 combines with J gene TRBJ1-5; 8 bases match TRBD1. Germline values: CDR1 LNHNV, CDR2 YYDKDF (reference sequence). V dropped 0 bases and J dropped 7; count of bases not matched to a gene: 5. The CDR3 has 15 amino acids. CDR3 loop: CATSRDRGRGQPQHF. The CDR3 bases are TGTGCCACCAGCAGAGACAGGGGGCGCGGGCAGCCCCAGCATTTT.

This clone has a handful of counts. The CDR3 sequence: CSVEDLNMGTFGGTQYF. The CDR3 coding sequence is TGCAGCGTTGAAGATCTTAATATGGGCACCTTTGGGGGGACCCAGTACTTC. V is TRBV29-1 and J is TRBJ2-5; perhaps D is TRBD1 or TRBD2 (5 bases each). V was shortened by 0 bases and J by 7 bases, with 24 bases between the two germline ends. CDR1 SQVTM and CDR2 ANQGSEA come from the germline V gene. The CDR3 runs to 17 residues.

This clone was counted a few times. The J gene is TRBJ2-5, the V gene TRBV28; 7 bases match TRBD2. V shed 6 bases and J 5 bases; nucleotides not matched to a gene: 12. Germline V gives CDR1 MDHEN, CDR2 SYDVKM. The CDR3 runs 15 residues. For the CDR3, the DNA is TGTGCCAGCAGCAGGTGGCAGGGAGGGCCGGAGACCCAGTACTTC. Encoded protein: CASSRWQGGPETQYF.

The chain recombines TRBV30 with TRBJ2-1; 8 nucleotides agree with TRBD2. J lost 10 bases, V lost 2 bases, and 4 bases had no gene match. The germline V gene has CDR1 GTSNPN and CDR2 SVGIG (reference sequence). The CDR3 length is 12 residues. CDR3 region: CAWSHKRGEQFF. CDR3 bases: TGTGCCTGGAGTCATAAGCGGGGGGAGCAGTTCTTC. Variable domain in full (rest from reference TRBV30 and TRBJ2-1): SQTIHQWPATLVQPVGSPLSLECTVEGTSNPNLYWYRQAAGRGLQLLFYSVGIGQISSEVPQNLSASRPQDRQFILSSKKLLLSDSGFYLCAWSHKRGEQFFGPGTRLTVL.

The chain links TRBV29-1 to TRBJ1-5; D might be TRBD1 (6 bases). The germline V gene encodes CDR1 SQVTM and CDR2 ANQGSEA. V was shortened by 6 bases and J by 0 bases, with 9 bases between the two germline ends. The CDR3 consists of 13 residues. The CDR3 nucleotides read TGCAGCGTCCTACAGGGTAGCAATCAGCCCCAGCATTTT. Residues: CSVLQGSNQPQHF. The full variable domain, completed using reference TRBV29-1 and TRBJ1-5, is SAVISQKPSRDICQRGTSLTIQCQVDSQVTMMFWYRQQPGQSLTLIATANQGSEATYESGFVIDKFPISRPNLTFSTLTVSNMSPEDSSIYLCSVLQGSNQPQHFGDGTRLSIL.

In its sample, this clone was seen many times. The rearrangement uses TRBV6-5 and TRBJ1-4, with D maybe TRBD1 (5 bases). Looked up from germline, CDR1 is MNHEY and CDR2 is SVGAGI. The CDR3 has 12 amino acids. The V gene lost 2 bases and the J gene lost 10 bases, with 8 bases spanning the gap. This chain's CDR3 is CASSYRGGKLFF. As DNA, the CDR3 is TGTGCCAGCAGTTACAGGGGAGGAAAACTGTTTTTT.

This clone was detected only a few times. This CDR3 reads CASSQGALQGIETQYF. CDR3 coding DNA: TGCGCCAGCAGTCAGGGCGCATTACAGGGGATAGAGACCCAGTACTTC. V usage is TRBV23-1 and J usage is TRBJ2-5; 7 bases align to TRBD1. TRBV23-1 is an ORF for which the function is uncertain. CDR3 length: 16 amino acids. The trim removed 3 bases at V and 4 bases at J, leaving 11 bases unmatched.

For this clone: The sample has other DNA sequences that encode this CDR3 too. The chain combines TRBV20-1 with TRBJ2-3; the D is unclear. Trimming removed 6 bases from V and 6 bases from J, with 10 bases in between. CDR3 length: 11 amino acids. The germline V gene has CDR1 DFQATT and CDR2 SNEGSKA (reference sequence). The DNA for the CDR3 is TGCAGTGCCAGCCCAAGGGATACGCAGTATTTT. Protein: CSASPRDTQYF.

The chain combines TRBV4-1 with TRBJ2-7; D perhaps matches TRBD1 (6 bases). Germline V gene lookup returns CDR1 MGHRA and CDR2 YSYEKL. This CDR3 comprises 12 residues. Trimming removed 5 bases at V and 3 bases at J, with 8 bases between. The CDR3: CASSSQGYEQYF. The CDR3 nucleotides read TGCGCCAGCAGCTCACAGGGCTACGAGCAGTACTTC.